Listed below are T cell receptor beta chains from one sample, sequenced in a study of T cell repertoires in ileal Crohn's disease. Measured with immunoSEQ multiplex PCR; TCRdb has only the in-frame clones, and not every one. The table records 13,000 or so clones, 78% of them present only once. The sample consisted of ileal tissue. The receptors were sampled from an adult with Crohn's disease. Both conserved end residues are part of each CDR3. The D gene is left open where the match is weak. Clone size, where shown, is once, few, many, or a class for clones that have expanded.

J,D,size,V,CDR3,DNA
TRBJ2-1,TRBD2,once,TRBV7-9,CASSPGTSGGTNEQFF,TGTGCCAGCAGCCCAGGGACTAGCGGGGGTACGAATGAGCAGTTCTTC
TRBJ1-1,TRBD1,-,TRBV19,CASSPTDRGGTEAFF,TGTGCCAGTAGTCCCACCGACAGGGGAGGAACTGAAGCTTTCTTT
TRBJ2-1,-,-,TRBV19,CASSIEDIHEQFF,TGTGCCAGTAGTATCGAGGACATCCATGAGCAGTTCTTC
TRBJ2-5,-,few,TRBV11-2,CASSRGQRQETQYF,TGTGCCAGCAGCCGCGGACAGAGACAAGAGACCCAGTACTTC
TRBJ2-3,TRBD2,-,TRBV28,CASSLTGGDTQYF,TGTGCCAGCAGTTTGACGGGGGGAGATACGCAGTATTTT
TRBJ2-1,TRBD2,-,TRBV7-3,CASSPIPSGSYNEQFF,TGTGCCAGCAGCCCCATTCCTAGCGGGAGCTACAATGAGCAGTTCTTC
TRBJ2-5,-,-,TRBV6-1,CASSESGQLGTQYF,TGTGCCAGCAGTGAGAGCGGCCAACTCGGGACCCAGTACTTC
TRBJ1-2,-,-,TRBV6-4,CASTRGKASGYRYTF,TGTGCCAGCACCCGAGGGAAGGCCTCAGGCTATCGCTACACCTTC
TRBJ2-7,TRBD2,-,TRBV7-3,CASSPKGTSGVKYF,TGTGCCAGCAGCCCAAAAGGGACTAGCGGGGTGAAGTACTTC
TRBJ1-3,-,-,TRBV2,CASSGGGGNTIYF,TGTGCCAGCAGCGGCGGGGGTGGAAACACCATATATTTT
TRBJ2-1,-,-,TRBV30,CAWSGSCYNEQFF,TGTGCCTGGAGCGGGAGTTGTTACAATGAGCAGTTCTTC
TRBJ2-1,TRBD1,-,TRBV6-5,CASSPGTGIRNEQFF,TGTGCCAGCAGCCCCGGGACAGGAATACGAAATGAGCAGTTCTTC
TRBJ1-5,-,-,TRBV5-6,CASSLAMSQPQHF,TGTGCCAGCAGCTTGGCCATGAGTCAGCCCCAGCATTTT
TRBJ2-1,TRBD1,-,TRBV2,CASRDDRDPYNEQFF,TGTGCCAGCAGGGACGACAGGGACCCTTACAATGAGCAGTTCTTC
TRBJ2-2,TRBD2,-,TRBV7-9,CASSGGGGRTYTGELFF,TGTGCCAGCAGCGGGGGGGGCGGGAGGACCTACACCGGGGAGCTGTTTTTT
TRBJ2-3,-,-,TRBV7-8,CASSLALDTQYF,TGTGCCAGCAGCTTGGCTTTAGATACGCAGTATTTT
TRBJ2-5,TRBD1,-,TRBV5-1,CASSPSTGDQETQYF,TGCGCCAGCAGTCCGTCGACAGGGGACCAAGAGACCCAGTACTTC
TRBJ1-1,-,-,TRBV5-1,CASSLPGRGTEAFF,TGCGCCAGCAGCTTACCCGGAAGGGGAACTGAAGCTTTCTTT
TRBJ2-7,-,-,TRBV5-1,CASSLGDQYEQYF,TGCGCCAGCAGCTTAGGGGATCAATACGAGCAGTACTTC
TRBJ2-2,-,-,TRBV7-8,CASSLTMAGELFF,TGTGCCAGCAGCTTAACTATGGCCGGGGAGCTGTTTTTT
TRBJ2-2,TRBD1,-,TRBV6-1,CASIQGANTGELFF,TGTGCCAGCATCCAGGGGGCCAACACCGGGGAGCTGTTTTTT
TRBJ2-3,-,-,TRBV25-1,CASGRGDTQYF,TGTGCCAGCGGCAGGGGTGATACGCAGTATTTT
TRBJ2-7,TRBD2,-,TRBV19,CASRRTSGRAYEQYF,TGTGCCAGTAGGAGGACTAGCGGGAGGGCCTACGAGCAGTACTTC
TRBJ2-6,-,-,TRBV4-2,CASSQEGGAGANVLTF,TGTGCCAGCAGCCAAGAAGGGGGGGCTGGGGCCAACGTCCTGACTTTC